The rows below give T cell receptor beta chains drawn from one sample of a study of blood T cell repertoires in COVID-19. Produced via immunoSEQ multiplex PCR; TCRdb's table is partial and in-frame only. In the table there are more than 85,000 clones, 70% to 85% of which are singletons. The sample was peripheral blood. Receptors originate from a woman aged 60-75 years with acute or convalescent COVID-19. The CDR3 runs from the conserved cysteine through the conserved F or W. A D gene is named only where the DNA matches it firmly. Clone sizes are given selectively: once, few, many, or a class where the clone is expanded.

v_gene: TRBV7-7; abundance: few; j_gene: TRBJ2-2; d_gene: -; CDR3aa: CASSLVAGSGTGELFF; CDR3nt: TGTGCCAGCAGCTTAGTGGCAGGGTCCGGAACCGGGGAGCTGTTTTTT
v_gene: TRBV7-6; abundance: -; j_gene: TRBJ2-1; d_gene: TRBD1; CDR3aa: CASSLAPGTGVPNEQFF; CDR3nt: TGTGCCAGCAGCTTAGCCCCAGGGACAGGGGTACCCAATGAGCAGTTCTTC
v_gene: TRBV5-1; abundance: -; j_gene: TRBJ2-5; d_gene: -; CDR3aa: CASSPASYQETQYF; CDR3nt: TGCGCCAGCAGCCCTGCTAGCTATCAAGAGACCCAGTACTTC
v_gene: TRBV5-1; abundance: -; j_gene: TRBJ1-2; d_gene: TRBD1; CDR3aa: CASSLGTGGLGYTF; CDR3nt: TGCGCCAGCAGCTTGGGGACAGGGGGCTTGGGCTACACCTTC
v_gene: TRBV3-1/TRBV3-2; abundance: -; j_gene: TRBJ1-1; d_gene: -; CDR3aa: CASSHPQRANEAFF; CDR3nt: TGTGCCAGCAGCCATCCCCAGCGGGCCAATGAAGCTTTCTTT
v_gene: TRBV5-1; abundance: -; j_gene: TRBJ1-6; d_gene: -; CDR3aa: CASSLARANSPLHF; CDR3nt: TGCGCCAGCAGCTTGGCCAGGGCTAATTCACCCCTCCACTTT
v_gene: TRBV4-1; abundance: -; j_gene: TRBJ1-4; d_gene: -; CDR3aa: CASSQDEAAVSEKLFF; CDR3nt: TGCGCCAGCAGCCAAGACGAGGCGGCGGTGAGTGAAAAACTGTTTTTT
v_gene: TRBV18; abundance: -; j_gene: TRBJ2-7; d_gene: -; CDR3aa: CASSRTGNLYF; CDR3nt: TGTGCCAGCTCTCGAACAGGGAATTTATACTTC
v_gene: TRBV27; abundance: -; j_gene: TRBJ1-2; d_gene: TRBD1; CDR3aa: CASRRTGGAGYSGYTF; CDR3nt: TGTGCCAGCAGGCGTACAGGGGGCGCTGGCTATTCTGGCTACACCTTC
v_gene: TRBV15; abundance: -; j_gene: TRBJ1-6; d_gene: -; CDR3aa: CATSRDALDNSPLHF; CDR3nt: TGTGCCACCAGCAGAGATGCACTTGATAATTCACCCCTCCACTTT
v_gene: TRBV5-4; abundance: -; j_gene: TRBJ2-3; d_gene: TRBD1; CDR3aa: CASSLDRGPDTQYF; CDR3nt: TGTGCCAGCAGCTTGGATAGGGGGCCAGATACGCAGTATTTT
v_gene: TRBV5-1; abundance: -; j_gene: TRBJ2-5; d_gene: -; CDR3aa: CASSSGELQETQYF; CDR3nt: TGCGCCAGCAGCTCGGGGGAACTACAAGAGACCCAGTACTTC
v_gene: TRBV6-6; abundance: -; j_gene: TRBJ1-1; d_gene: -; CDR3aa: CAIGRNTEAFF; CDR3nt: TGTGCCATTGGCAGGAACACTGAAGCTTTCTTT
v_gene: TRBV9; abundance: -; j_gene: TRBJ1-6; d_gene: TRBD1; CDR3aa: CASSVEQGTSPLHF; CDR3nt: TGTGCCAGCAGCGTAGAACAGGGGACTTCACCCCTCCACTTT
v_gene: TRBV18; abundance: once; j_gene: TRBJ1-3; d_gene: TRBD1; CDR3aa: CASSPSGQGEWIVNTIYF; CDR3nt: TGTGCCAGCTCACCTTCGGGACAGGGGGAGTGGATCGTAAACACCATATATTTT
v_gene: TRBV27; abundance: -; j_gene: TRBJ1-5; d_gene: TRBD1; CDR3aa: CASSRSGQGVEQPQHF; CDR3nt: TGTGCCAGCAGCCGCTCGGGGCAGGGGGTTGAGCAGCCCCAGCATTTT
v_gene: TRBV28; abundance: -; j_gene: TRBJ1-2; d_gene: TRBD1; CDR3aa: CASRQGQLYGYTF; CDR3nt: TGTGCCAGCAGACAGGGACAGCTCTATGGCTACACCTTC
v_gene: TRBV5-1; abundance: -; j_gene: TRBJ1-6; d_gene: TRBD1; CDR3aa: CASSVKTGGNSPLHF; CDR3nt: TGCGCCAGCAGCGTAAAGACAGGGGGGAATTCACCCCTCCACTTT
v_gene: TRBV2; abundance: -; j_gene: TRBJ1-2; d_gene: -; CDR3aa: CASSAAEWSSVANYGYTF; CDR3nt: TGTGCCAGCAGTGCTGCGGAGTGGTCTAGCGTAGCTAACTATGGCTACACCTTC
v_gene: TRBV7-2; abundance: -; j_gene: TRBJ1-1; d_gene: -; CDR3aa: CASAGKLNTEAFF; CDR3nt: TGTGCCAGCGCGGGGAAGTTAAACACTGAAGCTTTCTTT
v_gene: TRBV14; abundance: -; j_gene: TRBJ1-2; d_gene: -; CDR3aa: CASSQDPTANYGYTF; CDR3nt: TGTGCCAGCAGCCAGGACCCGACAGCTAACTATGGCTACACCTTC
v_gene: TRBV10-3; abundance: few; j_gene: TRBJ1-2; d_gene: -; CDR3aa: CAISETKDTYGYTF; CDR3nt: TGTGCCATCAGTGAAACGAAGGACACCTATGGCTACACCTTC
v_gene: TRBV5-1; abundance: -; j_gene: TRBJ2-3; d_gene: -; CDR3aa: CASSLDAGGTDTQYF; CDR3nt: TGCGCCAGCAGCCTGGACGCAGGGGGGACAGATACGCAGTATTTT
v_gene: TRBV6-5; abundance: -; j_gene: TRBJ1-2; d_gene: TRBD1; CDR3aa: CASSRQGHGYTF; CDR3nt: TGTGCCAGCAGTCGACAGGGCCATGGCTACACCTTC
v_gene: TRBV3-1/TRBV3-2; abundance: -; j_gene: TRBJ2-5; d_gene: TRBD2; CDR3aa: CASSSGLAGETQYF; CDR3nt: TGTGCCAGCAGCAGCGGACTAGCGGGAGAGACCCAGTACTTC
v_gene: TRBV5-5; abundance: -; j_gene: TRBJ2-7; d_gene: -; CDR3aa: CASSLVGGYEQYF; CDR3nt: TGTGCCAGCAGCTTGGTTGGCGGCTACGAGCAGTACTTC
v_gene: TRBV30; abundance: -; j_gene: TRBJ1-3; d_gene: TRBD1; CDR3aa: CAWSDTYRGLGNTIYF; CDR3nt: TGTGCCTGGAGTGACACTTACAGGGGGCTTGGAAACACCATATATTTT
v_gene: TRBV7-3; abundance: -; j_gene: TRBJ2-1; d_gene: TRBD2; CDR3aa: CASSLTSGGASEQFF; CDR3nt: TGTGCCAGCAGCTTAACTAGCGGGGGGGCGTCTGAGCAGTTCTTC
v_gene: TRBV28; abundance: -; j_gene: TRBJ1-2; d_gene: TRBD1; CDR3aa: CASSLVDRLIYGYTF; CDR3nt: TGTGCCAGCAGCCTGGTGGACAGGTTAATCTATGGCTACACCTTC
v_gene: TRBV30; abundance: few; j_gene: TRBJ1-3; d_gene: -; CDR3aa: CAWSYDRGNTIYF; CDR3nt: TGTGCCTGGAGTTACGACAGGGGAAACACCATATATTTT
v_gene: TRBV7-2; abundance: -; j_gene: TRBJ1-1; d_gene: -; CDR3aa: CASSLQGFTEAFF; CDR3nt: TGTGCCAGCAGCCTACAGGGTTTCACTGAAGCTTTCTTT
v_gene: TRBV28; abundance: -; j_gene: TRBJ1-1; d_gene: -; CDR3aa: CASSLTGQPNTEAFF; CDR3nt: TGTGCCAGCAGTTTGACAGGACAGCCGAACACTGAAGCTTTCTTT
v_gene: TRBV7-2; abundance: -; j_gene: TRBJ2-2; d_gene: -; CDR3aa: CASSLFEYTGELFF; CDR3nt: TGTGCCAGCAGCTTATTTGAGTACACCGGGGAGCTGTTTTTT
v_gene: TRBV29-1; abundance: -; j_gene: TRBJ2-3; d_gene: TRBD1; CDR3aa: CSVTRGDRETDTQYF; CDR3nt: TGCAGCGTGACGCGAGGCGACAGGGAAACAGATACGCAGTATTTT
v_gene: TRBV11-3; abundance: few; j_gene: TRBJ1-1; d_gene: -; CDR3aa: CASSLRVGQNTEAFF; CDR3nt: TGTGCCAGCAGCTTAAGGGTTGGACAGAACACTGAAGCTTTCTTT
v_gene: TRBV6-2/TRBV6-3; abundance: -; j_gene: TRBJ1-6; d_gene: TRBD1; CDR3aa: CASSWDRGNSPLHF; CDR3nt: TGTGCCAGCAGCTGGGACAGGGGGAATTCACCCCTCCACTTT
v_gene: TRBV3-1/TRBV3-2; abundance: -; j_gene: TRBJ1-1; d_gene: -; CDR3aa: CASSPIGALNTEAFF; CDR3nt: TGTGCCAGCAGCCCGATAGGGGCCCTAAACACTGAAGCTTTCTTT
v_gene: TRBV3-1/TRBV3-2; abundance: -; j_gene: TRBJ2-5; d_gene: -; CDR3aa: CASSQDWAGQETQYF; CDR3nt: TGTGCCAGCAGCCAAGATTGGGCAGGGCAAGAGACCCAGTACTTC
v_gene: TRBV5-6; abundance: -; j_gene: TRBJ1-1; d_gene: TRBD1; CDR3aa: CASIRLDRVSNTEAFF; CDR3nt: TGTGCCAGCATCCGACTTGACAGGGTTTCGAACACTGAAGCTTTCTTT
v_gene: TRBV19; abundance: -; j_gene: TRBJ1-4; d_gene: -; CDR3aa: CASTPTGITNEKLFF; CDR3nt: TGTGCCAGTACCCCCACAGGGATAACTAATGAAAAACTGTTTTTT
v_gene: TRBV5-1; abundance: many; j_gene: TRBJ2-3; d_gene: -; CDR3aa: CASSKLSGGHLTDTQYF; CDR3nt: TGCGCCAGCAGCAAATTGTCCGGGGGGCATTTGACAGATACGCAGTATTTT
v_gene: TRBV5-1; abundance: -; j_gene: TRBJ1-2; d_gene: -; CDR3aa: CASSFGTGANYGYTF; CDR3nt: TGCGCCAGCAGCTTTGGGACGGGAGCTAACTATGGCTACACCTTC
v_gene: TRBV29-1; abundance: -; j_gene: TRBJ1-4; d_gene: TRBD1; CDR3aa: CSVGGTGEEKLFF; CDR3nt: TGCAGCGTTGGAGGGACAGGGGAGGAAAAACTGTTTTTT
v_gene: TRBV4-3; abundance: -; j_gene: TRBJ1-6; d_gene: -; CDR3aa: CASSQEYSRYNSPLHF; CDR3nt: TGCGCCAGCAGCCAAGAGTACAGCAGGTATAATTCACCCCTCCACTTT
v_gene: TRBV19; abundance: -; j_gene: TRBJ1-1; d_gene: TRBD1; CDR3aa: CASSIQGDTEAFF; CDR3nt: TGTGCCAGTAGTATACAGGGGGACACTGAAGCTTTCTTT
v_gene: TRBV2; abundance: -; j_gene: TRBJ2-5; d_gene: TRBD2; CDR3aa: CASSGKRGGPWTQYF; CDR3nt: TGTGCCAGCAGCGGAAAGCGGGGGGGTCCGTGGACCCAGTACTTC
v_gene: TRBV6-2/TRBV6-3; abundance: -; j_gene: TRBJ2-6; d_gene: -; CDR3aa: CASSFPRGASSGANVLTF; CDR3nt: TGTGCCAGCAGTTTTCCCCGGGGTGCGTCTTCTGGGGCCAACGTCCTGACTTTC
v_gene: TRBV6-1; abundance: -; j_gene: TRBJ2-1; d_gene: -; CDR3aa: CASSEDNSVLVSSYNEQFF; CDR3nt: TGTGCCAGCAGTGAAGATAATAGCGTACTAGTGAGCTCCTACAATGAGCAGTTCTTC
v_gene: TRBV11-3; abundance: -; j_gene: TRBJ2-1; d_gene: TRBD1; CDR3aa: CASSITGDRNEQFF; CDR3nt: TGTGCCAGCAGCATAACCGGGGACAGGAATGAGCAGTTCTTC
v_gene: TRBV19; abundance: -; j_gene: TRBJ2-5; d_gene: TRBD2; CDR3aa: CASRPSGTQETQYF; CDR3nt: TGTGCCAGTAGACCCAGCGGGACTCAAGAGACCCAGTACTTC
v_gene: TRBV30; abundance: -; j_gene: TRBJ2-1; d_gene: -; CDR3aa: CAWSPGDEQFF; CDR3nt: TGTGCCTGGAGTCCGGGGGATGAGCAGTTCTTC
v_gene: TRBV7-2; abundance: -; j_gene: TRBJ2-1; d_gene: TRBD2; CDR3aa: CASSFAGGYEQFF; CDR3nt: TGTGCCAGCAGTTTCGCCGGGGGGTATGAGCAGTTCTTC
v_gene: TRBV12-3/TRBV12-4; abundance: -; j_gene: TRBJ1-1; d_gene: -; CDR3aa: CASSLPPDSAFF; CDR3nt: TGTGCCAGCAGTTTGCCCCCGGACAGTGCTTTCTTT
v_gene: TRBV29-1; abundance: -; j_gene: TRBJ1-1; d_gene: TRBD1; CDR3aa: CSVRGGLNTEAFF; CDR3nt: TGCAGCGTGCGAGGGGGCTTGAATACTGAAGCTTTCTTT
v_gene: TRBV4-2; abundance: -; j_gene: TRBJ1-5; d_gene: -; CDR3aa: CASSQGSSNSNQPQHF; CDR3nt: TGTGCCAGCAGCCAAGGATCGAGTAATAGCAATCAGCCCCAGCATTTT
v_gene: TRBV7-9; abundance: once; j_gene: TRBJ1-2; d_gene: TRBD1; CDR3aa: CASSLAVRGQGYTF; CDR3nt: TGTGCCAGCAGCTTAGCGGTTCGGGGACAGGGCTACACCTTC
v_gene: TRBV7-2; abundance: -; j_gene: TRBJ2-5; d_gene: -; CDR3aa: CASSLRSGQGETQYF; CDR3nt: TGTGCCAGCAGCTTAAGGTCAGGCCAGGGAGAGACCCAGTACTTC
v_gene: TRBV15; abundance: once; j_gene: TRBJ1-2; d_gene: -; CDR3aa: CATSREADYGYTF; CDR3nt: TGTGCCACCAGCAGAGAGGCAGACTATGGCTACACCTTC